Following are 3 T cell receptor beta chains from one sample sequenced in a study of OX40 agonist ivuxolimab in advanced cancers. Here immunoSEQ multiplex PCR was the method, and the copy in TCRdb shows in-frame clones only, minus some. The sample includes around 70,000 clones, roughly 90% of them seen just once. Material: CD4+ or CD8+ T cells sorted from blood, obtained in a trial of the OX40 agonist ivuxolimab. These receptors were collected from an adult with an advanced solid tumor such as melanoma, head and neck, liver or kidney cancer.

The chain combines TRBV29-1 with TRBJ2-1, with D perhaps assigned TRBD1 or TRBD2 (6 bases each). CDR1 is SQVTM and CDR2 is ANQGSEA in the germline V gene. Trimming removed 8 bases at V and 0 bases at J, with 17 bases between. CDR3 length: 15 residues. CDR3 bases: TGCAGCTTGCGGCGGGGACAAAACTCCTACAATGAGCAGTTCTTC. It translates to CSLRRGQNSYNEQFF.

The CDR3 sequence: CASIGFHEQFF. The CDR3 DNA sequence: TGTGCCAGCATAGGTTTTCATGAGCAGTTCTTC. The V call is TRBV27, the J call TRBJ2-1, with no clear D. The germline V and J ends were trimmed by 7 bases and 8 bases, with 9 bases remaining between them. The CDR3 consists of 11 residues. Germline-derived CDR1 and CDR2 are MNHEY and SMNVEV (reference sequence).

V usage is TRBV7-8 and J usage is TRBJ2-5; D gene unclear. The CDR3 is 15 residues long. Germline CDR1 is SGHVS and CDR2 is FQNEAQ. The V end lost 6 bases, the J end lost 5 bases, and 19 bases lay between the germline ends. Here the CDR3 reads CASSSAGRPEETQYF. The CDR3 coding sequence is TGTGCCAGCAGTTCCGCTGGACGGCCGGAGGAGACCCAGTACTTC.